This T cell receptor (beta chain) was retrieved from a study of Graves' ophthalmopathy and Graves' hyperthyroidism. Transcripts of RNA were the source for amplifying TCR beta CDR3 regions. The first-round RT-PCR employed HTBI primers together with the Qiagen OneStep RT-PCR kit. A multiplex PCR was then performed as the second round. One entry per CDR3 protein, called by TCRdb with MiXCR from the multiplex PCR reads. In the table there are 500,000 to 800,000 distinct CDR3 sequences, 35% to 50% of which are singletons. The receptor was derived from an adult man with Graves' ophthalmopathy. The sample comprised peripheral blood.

CDR3: CASSTDMDYGYTF. The CDR3 nucleotides read TGTGCCAGTAGTACGGACATGGACTATGGCTACACCTTC. The chain recombines TRBV19 with TRBJ1-2, with D possibly matching TRBD1 (5 bases). CDR3 length equals 13 residues. CDR1 is LNHDA and CDR2 is SQIVND in the germline V gene (reference sequence). Trimming cost V 4 bases and J 3 bases, with 9 bases left between them.